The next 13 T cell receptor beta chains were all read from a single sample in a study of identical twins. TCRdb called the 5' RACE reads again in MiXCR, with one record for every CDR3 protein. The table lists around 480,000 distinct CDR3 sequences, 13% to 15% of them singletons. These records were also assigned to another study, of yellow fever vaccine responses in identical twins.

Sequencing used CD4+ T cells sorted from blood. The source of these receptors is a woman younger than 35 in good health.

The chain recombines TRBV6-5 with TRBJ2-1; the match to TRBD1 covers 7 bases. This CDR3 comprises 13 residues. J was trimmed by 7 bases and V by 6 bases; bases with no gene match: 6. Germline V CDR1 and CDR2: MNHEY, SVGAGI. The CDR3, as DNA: TGTGCCAGCAGATACAGGGGTAGGAATGAGCAGTTCTTC. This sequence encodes CASRYRGRNEQFF.

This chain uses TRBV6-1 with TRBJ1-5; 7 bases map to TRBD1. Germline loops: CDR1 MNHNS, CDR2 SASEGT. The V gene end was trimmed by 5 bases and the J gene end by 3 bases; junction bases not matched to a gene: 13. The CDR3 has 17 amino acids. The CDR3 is CASSRISTGANNQPQHF. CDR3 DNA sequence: TGTGCCAGCAGTCGTATATCAACAGGGGCGAACAATCAGCCCCAGCATTTT.

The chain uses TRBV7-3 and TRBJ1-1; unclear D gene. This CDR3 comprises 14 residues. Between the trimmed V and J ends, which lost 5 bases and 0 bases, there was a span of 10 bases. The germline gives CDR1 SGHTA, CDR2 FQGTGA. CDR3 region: CASSRERVNTEAFF. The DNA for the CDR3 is TGTGCCAGCAGCAGAGAAAGAGTGAACACTGAAGCTTTCTTT.

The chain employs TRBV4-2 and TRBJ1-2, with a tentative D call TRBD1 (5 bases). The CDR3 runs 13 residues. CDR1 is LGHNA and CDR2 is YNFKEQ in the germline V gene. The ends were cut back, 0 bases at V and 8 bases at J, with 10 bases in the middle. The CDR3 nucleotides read TGTGCCAGCAGCCAAGATCGGGGGGGAGGCTACACCTTC. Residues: CASSQDRGGGYTF.

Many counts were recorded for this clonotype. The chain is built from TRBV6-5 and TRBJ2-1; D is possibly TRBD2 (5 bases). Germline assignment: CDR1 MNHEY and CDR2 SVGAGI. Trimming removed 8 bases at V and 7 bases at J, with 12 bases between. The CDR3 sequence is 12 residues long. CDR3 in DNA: TGTGCCAGCCGGCCTAGCTGGAATGAGCAGTTCTTC. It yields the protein CASRPSWNEQFF.

In DNA form, the CDR3 reads TGTGCCAGCAGTTTACTAGGACTAGCGGGGTCGGTTGAGTACTTC. Translated: CASSLLGLAGSVEYF. The chain has TRBV12-3 or TRBV12-4 and TRBJ2-4; TRBD2 matches 12 bases. CDR3 length equals 15 residues. J lost 14 bases, V lost 2 bases, and 10 bases had no gene match.

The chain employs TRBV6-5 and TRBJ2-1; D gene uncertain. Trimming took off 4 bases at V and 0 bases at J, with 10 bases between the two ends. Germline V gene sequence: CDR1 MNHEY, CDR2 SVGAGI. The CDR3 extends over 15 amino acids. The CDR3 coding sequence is TGTGCCAGCAGTTCGGACGGTGGCTCCTACAATGAGCAGTTCTTC. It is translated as CASSSDGGSYNEQFF.

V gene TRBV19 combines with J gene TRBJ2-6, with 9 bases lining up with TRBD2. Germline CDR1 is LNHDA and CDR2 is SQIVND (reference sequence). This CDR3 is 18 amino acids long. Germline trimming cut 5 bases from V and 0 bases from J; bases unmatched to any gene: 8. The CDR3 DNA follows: TGTGCCAGTAGTCATGGGAGACTAGCGGACTCTGGGGCCAACGTCCTGACTTTC. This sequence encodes CASSHGRLADSGANVLTF.

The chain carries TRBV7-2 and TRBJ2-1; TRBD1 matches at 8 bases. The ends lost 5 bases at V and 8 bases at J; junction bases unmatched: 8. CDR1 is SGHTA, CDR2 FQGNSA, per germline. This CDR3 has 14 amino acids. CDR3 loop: CASSRSTGADEQFF. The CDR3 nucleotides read TGTGCCAGCAGCCGATCGACAGGGGCGGATGAGCAGTTCTTC.

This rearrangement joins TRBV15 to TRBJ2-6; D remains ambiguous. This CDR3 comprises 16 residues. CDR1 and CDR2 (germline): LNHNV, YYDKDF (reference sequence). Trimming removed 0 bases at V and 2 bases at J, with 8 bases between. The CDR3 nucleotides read TGTGCCACCAGCAGAGATTATGGGGCTGGGGCCAACGTCCTGACTTTC. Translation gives CATSRDYGAGANVLTF.

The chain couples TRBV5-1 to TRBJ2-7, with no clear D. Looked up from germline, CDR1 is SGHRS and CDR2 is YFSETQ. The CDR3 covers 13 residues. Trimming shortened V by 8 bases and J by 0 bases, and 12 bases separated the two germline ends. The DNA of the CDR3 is TGCGCCAGGAAAGGCGGTAGCTCCTACGAGCAGTACTTC. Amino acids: CARKGGSSYEQYF.

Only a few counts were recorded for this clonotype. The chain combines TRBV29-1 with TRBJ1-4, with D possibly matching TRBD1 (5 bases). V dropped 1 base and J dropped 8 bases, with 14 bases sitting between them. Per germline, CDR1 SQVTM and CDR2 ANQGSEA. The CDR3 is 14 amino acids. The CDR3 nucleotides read TGCAGCGTTGAAGGCGTGGGGACGGGGGAAAAACTGTTTTTT. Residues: CSVEGVGTGEKLFF.

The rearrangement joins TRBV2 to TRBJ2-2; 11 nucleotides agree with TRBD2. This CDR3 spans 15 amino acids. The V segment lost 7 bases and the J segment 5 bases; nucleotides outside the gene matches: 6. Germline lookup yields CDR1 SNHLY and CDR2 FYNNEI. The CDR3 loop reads CASKNSGRGTGELFF. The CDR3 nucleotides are TGTGCCAGCAAAAATAGCGGGAGGGGGACCGGGGAGCTGTTTTTT.